This T cell receptor beta chain originates from a study of graft-versus-host responses after intestinal transplantation. Study observations and caveats: GvH clonotypes were identified within recipient marrow, with a subset emerging first in ileum or blood.

V shed 0 bases and J shed 6 bases, with 6 bases lying between them. The CDR3 runs 13 residues. Germline V gives CDR1 SGHRS, CDR2 YFSETQ. A note on this clone: Its specificity is unknown.

Data came from immunoSEQ multiplex PCR; TCRdb stores just in-frame clones and leaves some out. The table records about 36,000 clones, roughly 94% of them present only once. The sample consisted of unstimulated CD4+ T cells sorted from spleen or lymph node cells, taken before transplant. This receptor was obtained from a human donor who was the organ donor for an intestinal transplant. The chain uses TRBV5-1 and TRBJ2-2; no clear D gene. CDR3 in DNA: TGCGCCAGCAGCTTGGCCTCACCCGGGGAGCTGTTTTTT. Encoded protein: CASSLASPGELFF.